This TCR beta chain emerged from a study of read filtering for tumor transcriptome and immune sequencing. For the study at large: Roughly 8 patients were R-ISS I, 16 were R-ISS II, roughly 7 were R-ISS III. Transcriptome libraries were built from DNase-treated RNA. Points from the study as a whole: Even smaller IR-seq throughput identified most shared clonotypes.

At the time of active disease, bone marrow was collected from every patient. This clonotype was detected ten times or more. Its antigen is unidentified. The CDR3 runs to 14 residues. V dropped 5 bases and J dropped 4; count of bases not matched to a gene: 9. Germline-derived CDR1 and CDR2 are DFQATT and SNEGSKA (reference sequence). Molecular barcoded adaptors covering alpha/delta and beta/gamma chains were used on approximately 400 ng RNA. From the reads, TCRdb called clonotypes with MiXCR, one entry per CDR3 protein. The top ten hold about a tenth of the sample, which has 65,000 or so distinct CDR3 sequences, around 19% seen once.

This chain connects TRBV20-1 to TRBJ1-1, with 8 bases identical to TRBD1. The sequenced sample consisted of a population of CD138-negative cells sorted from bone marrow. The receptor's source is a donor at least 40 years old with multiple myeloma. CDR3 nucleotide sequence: TGCAGTGCTGGAAAGGACAGGGCGGTCACTGAAGCTTTCTTT. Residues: CSAGKDRAVTEAFF.